The 17 T cell receptor beta chains listed next were all sequenced from one sample in a study of cytomegalovirus exposure and HLA in healthy donors. The PCR ran on 60 Vbeta and 13 Jbeta primers. Generated by immunoSEQ multiplex PCR, the TCRdb table keeps only in-frame clones and is missing some. The repertoire holds fewer than 110,000 clones, with under 85% as singletons. What was sequenced was PBMCs. These receptors originate from a man aged 50 or older in good health and CMV-seropositive.

The sample holds a few counts of this clone. The V call is TRBV6-4, the J call TRBJ2-3, with D perhaps matching TRBD1 (5 bases). Germline assignment: CDR1 MRHNA and CDR2 SNTAGT. This CDR3 contains 14 residues. The germline V and J ends were trimmed by 5 bases and 0 bases, with 9 bases remaining between them. CDR3 loop: CASSNQGSTDTQYF. CDR3 coding DNA: TGTGCCAGCAGTAATCAGGGAAGCACAGATACGCAGTATTTT.

This clone was observed a single time. The chain couples TRBV5-1 to TRBJ2-6; no definite D call. V dropped 4 bases and J dropped 1 base, with 9 bases sitting between them. This CDR3 contains 15 residues. Germline V CDR1 and CDR2: SGHRS, YFSETQ. The CDR3 nucleotides are TGCGCCAGCAGCCCCACAGCATCTGGGGCCAACGTCCTGACTTTC. Translation: CASSPTASGANVLTF.

CDR3 coding DNA: TGCGCCAGCAGCCCGGCTGCTTCAGGGGTGAACACTGAAGCTTTCTTT. Amino acid sequence: CASSPAASGVNTEAFF. This chain connects TRBV5-1 to TRBJ1-1; tentative D call: TRBD1 (6 bases). From germline, CDR1 is SGHRS and CDR2 YFSETQ. Deletions cut 4 bases from V and 0 bases from J, with 16 bases between. This CDR3 contains 16 residues.

The chain has TRBV10-3 and TRBJ2-7, with TRBD2 matching over 9 bases. Germline values: CDR1 ENHRY, CDR2 SYGVKD. This CDR3 contains 14 residues. Trimming took 6 bases from V and 6 from J; bases not matched to a gene: 9. Here the CDR3 DNA reads TGTGCCATCAGCGGGCTAGCGGGGAGTTCCGAGCAGTACTTC. Amino acid sequence: CAISGLAGSSEQYF.

The genes are TRBV19 and TRBJ2-2; the match to TRBD1 covers 8 bases. The CDR3 totals 13 residues. CDR1 is LNHDA, CDR2 SQIVND, per germline (reference sequence). V shed 10 bases, J shed 1 base, and the junction held 2 bases outside the gene matches. The CDR3 here is CATGTGNTGELFF. The CDR3 DNA is TGTGCCACCGGGACAGGGAACACCGGGGAGCTGTTTTTT.

J is TRBJ1-6 and V is TRBV28; D may be TRBD1 (5 bases). The CDR3 has 12 amino acids. Deletions cut 6 bases from V and 9 bases from J, with 9 bases between. Germline loops: CDR1 MDHEN, CDR2 SYDVKM. CDR3 residues: CASSVGGSPLHF. DNA of the CDR3: TGTGCCAGCAGCGTGGGGGGTTCACCCCTCCACTTT.

The V and J genes are TRBV9 and TRBJ2-2; TRBD2 might be the D (7 bases). V dropped 4 bases and J dropped 8 bases, with 24 bases sitting between them. This CDR3 contains 17 residues. In germline, CDR1 is SGDLS, CDR2 YYNGEE. The CDR3 bases are TGTGCCAGCAGCCCCCGCGCTGGGGGGGCTATAGCGGGGGAGCTGTTTTTT. Its protein is CASSPRAGGAIAGELFF.

The rearrangement links TRBV28 to TRBJ1-1; possible D gene TRBD1, 6 bases. CDR1 and CDR2 (germline): MDHEN, SYDVKM. This CDR3 has 14 amino acids. Trimming removed 7 bases from V and 0 bases from J, with 12 bases in between. The CDR3: CASKDRIMNTEAFF. The DNA for the CDR3 is TGTGCCAGCAAGGACAGAATCATGAACACTGAAGCTTTCTTT.

Written as DNA, the CDR3 is TGCAGCGTTTCCCGGGTCCCGGTGGATACCGGGGAGCTGTTTTTT. It encodes CSVSRVPVDTGELFF. This sequence joins TRBV29-1 and TRBJ2-2; D gene ambiguous. Trimming shortened V by 5 bases and J by 5 bases, and 18 bases separated the two germline ends. This CDR3 is built from 15 residues. CDR1 is SQVTM, CDR2 ANQGSEA, per germline.

This chain uses TRBV30 with TRBJ2-2; a possible D gene is TRBD2 (6 bases). V shed 7 bases and J shed 3 bases, with 12 bases lying between them. In germline, CDR1 is GTSNPN, CDR2 SVGIG (reference sequence). CDR3 length equals 13 residues. CDR3 sequence reads: CAFLGLHTGELFF. In DNA form, the CDR3 reads TGTGCCTTCTTGGGACTCCACACCGGGGAGCTGTTTTTT.

The chain combines TRBV6-5 with TRBJ1-6, with 7 bases that match TRBD1. V was clipped by 5 bases and J by 5 bases; unmatched bases: 6. Germline values: CDR1 MNHEY, CDR2 SVGAGI. The CDR3 length is 15 residues. This chain's CDR3 is CASSREGQNNSPLHF. CDR3 coding DNA: TGTGCCAGCAGTCGGGAGGGACAGAATAATTCACCCCTCCACTTT.

The V gene is TRBV4-3, the J gene TRBJ2-1; D remains ambiguous. This CDR3 comprises 13 residues. The germline V gene has CDR1 LGHNA and CDR2 YSLEER. V lost 4 bases, J lost 4 bases, and 8 bases lay in between. For the CDR3, the DNA is TGCGCCAGCAGCCGGTCCCTATACAATGAGCAGTTCTTC. Translated: CASSRSLYNEQFF.

V gene TRBV29-1 combines with J gene TRBJ2-5, with 10 bases fitting TRBD2. The J call is in doubt because the DNA end fits TRBJ2-7 better. This CDR3 spans 13 amino acids. CDR1 SQVTM and CDR2 ANQGSEA come from the germline V gene. This chain's CDR3 is CSVGLAGAYEQYF. For the CDR3, the DNA is TGCAGCGTTGGCCTAGCGGGAGCCTACGAGCAGTACTTC.

This rearrangement joins TRBV5-1 to TRBJ2-5; TRBD1 matches at 7 bases. V trimming: 3 bases; J trimming: 1 base; junction bases outside the gene matches: 9. The CDR3 spans 16 residues. The germline gives CDR1 SGHRS, CDR2 YFSETQ. CDR3 sequence: CASSYWDRPVQETQYF. As DNA, the CDR3 is TGCGCCAGCAGCTATTGGGACAGACCCGTCCAAGAGACCCAGTACTTC.

This clone was detected only a few times. The rearrangement joins TRBV15 to TRBJ2-1, with 10 nucleotides matching TRBD2. There are 18 residues in the CDR3. V lost 3 bases and J lost 6; bases outside the gene matches: 14. CDR1 is LNHNV, CDR2 YYDKDF, per germline (reference sequence). DNA for the CDR3: TGTGCCACCAGCAGCGAACTTCGTAGGACTAGCGGATCCAATGAGCAGTTCTTC. As protein: CATSSELRRTSGSNEQFF.

A few counts support this clone. J is TRBJ2-3 and V is TRBV6-5; TRBD2 agrees at 11 bases. V was pared by 5 bases and J by 4 bases, with 2 bases of the junction left unmatched. CDR1 MNHEY and CDR2 SVGAGI come from the germline V gene. CDR3 size: 14 residues. Here the CDR3 DNA reads TGTGCCAGCAGTGAACTAGCGGGAGCAGATACGCAGTATTTT. It yields the protein CASSELAGADTQYF.

A few counts support this clone. The J gene is TRBJ2-3, the V gene TRBV5-6; no definite D call. The ends were cut back, 4 bases at V and 2 bases at J, with 5 bases in the middle. The CDR3 has 12 residues. Germline lookup yields CDR1 SGHDT and CDR2 YYEEEE. The chain's CDR3 is CASSPSTDTQYF. For the CDR3, the DNA is TGTGCCAGCAGCCCGTCCACAGATACGCAGTATTTT.